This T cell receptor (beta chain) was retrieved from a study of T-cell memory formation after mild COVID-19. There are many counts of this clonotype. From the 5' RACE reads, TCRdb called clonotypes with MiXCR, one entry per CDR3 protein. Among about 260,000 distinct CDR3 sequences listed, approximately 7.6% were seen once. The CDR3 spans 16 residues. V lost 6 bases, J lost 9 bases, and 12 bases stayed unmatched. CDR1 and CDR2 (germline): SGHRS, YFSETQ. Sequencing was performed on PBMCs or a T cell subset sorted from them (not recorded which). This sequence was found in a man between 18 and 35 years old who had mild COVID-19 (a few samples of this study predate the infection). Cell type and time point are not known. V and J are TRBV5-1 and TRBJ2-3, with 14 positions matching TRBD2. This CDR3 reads CASTRLAGGAGGTQYF. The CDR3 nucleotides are TGCGCCAGCACCCGACTAGCGGGGGGGGCTGGGGGAACGCAGTATTTT.